This record covers a single T cell receptor beta chain. No antigen is known for it. Original processing notes: Junction-only sequences without quality scores came from ImmunoSEQ, so filtering differed. Clones were read by immunoSEQ multiplex PCR, and TCRdb kept only the in-frame ones, dropping some. V and J calls and clone size follow that table, whereas D and trimming were derived from the DNA. The data show some 1,400,000 clones, roughly 96% seen once. The sample originates from a study of shared clonotypes between healthy human individuals. Notes on the study in general: Blood alone was sampled, and tissue repertoires likely differ. Richness estimates generally favored naive over memory subsets.

Trimming took off 5 bases at V and 9 bases at J, with 14 bases between the two ends. The CDR3 sequence is 13 residues long. Germline values: CDR1 SEHNR, CDR2 FQNEAQ (reference sequence). The receptor's source is a man aged 25 to 40 in good health. The chain is built from TRBV7-9 and TRBJ2-1; D ambiguous. Input material: naive CD4+ T cells sorted from blood. Subset defined: CD45RA+ positively selected. CDR3 DNA: TGTGCCAGCAGCCTGGTGTCTTATGGTGAGCAGTTCTTC. Translation: CASSLVSYGEQFF.